The entry that follows covers one T cell receptor beta chain sequence. The protocol was immunoSEQ multiplex PCR, while the TCRdb copy is restricted to in-frame clones and leaves out a portion. The data show around 130,000 clones, about 90% seen once. The data were obtained in a study of cytomegalovirus exposure and HLA in healthy donors. Across the study: A subsequent analysis reported that the 120 or so validation repertoires were produced on the same platform that had also been used for the 550 to 750 first-cohort repertoires.

Germline values: CDR1 SGHRS, CDR2 YFSETQ. The CDR3 has 15 amino acids. The ends lost 4 bases at V and 3 bases at J; junction bases unmatched: 4. The chain couples TRBV5-1 to TRBJ2-2, with TRBD1 identical over 9 bases. The receptor was derived from a young man in good health and CMV-seronegative. The specimen was PBMCs. CDR3 DNA: TGCGCCAGCAGCAACGGGGACAGGGACACCGGGGAGCTGTTTTTT. Translating it yields CASSNGDRDTGELFF. The variable domain in full, with the rest retrieved from reference TRBV5-1 and TRBJ2-2, is KAGVTQTPRYLIKTRGQQVTLSCSPISGHRSVSWYQQTPGQGLQFLFEYFSETQRNKGNFPGRFSGRQFSNSRSEMNVSTLELGDSALYLCASSNGDRDTGELFFGEGSRLTVL.